The 25 T cell receptor beta chains below all came from one sample that was sequenced in a study of TIL therapy for anti-PD-1-resistant metastatic lung cancer. Time point given: pre-treatment sample, taken before nivolumab and TIL therapy. The immunoSEQ assay was v3. Sequencing used immunoSEQ multiplex PCR; TCRdb keeps in-frame clones, though not all of them. The sample shows tens of thousands of clones, approximately 86% of them seen only once. This sample comprised blood, obtained at baseline. The receptors derive from a person between 30 and 80 years old with non-small cell lung cancer.

V usage is TRBV9 and J usage is TRBJ1-6, with D perhaps TRBD1 (5 bases). Trimming left V 6 bases short and J 10 bases short, with 20 bases between. The V gene's germline CDR1 is SGDLS and CDR2 YYNGEE. This CDR3 comprises 15 residues. The CDR3 nucleotides read TGTGCCAGCACCACAGCCCCCCATAGGGGATCACCCCTCCACTTT. It specifies CASTTAPHRGSPLHF. The complete variable domain, with remaining parts taken from reference TRBV9 and TRBJ1-6, reads DSGVTQTPKHLITATGQRVTLRCSPRSGDLSVYWYQQSLDQGLQFLIQYYNGEERAKGNILERFSAQQFPDLHSELNLSSLELGDSALYFCASTTAPHRGSPLHFGNGTRLTVT.

This clone was detected only once. The chain has TRBV5-4 and TRBJ2-5, with 9 nucleotides matching TRBD1. The V gene's germline CDR1 is SGHNT and CDR2 YYREEE (reference sequence). There are 14 residues in the CDR3. The J segment lost 5 bases and the V segment lost 3 bases, leaving 5 bases of the junction unmatched. The CDR3 bases are TGTGCCAGCAGCTCGGGACAGGGCATCGAGACCCAGTACTTC. Its translation is CASSSGQGIETQYF.

The CDR3 spells CASSYSTDRVAYEQYF. In DNA, the CDR3 is TGTGCCAGCAGTTACTCAACCGACAGGGTGGCGTACGAGCAGTACTTC. The chain employs TRBV6-2 or TRBV6-3 and TRBJ2-7; 7 nucleotides match TRBD1. The V gene end was trimmed by 0 bases and the J gene end by 4 bases; junction bases not matched to a gene: 9. Per the germline V gene, CDR1 is MNHEY and CDR2 is SVGEGT. The length of the CDR3 is 16 residues.

The chain joins TRBV10-2 to TRBJ1-4; D unclear. The CDR3 has 14 amino acids. V was trimmed by 5 bases and J by 0 bases, leaving 7 bases between them. Germline CDR1 WSHSY, CDR2 SAAADI. The CDR3 spells CASSLGATNEKLFF. The CDR3 DNA is TGCGCCAGCAGTCTCGGAGCAACTAATGAAAAACTGTTTTTT.

The rearrangement links TRBV27 to TRBJ2-7, with D possibly being TRBD1 or TRBD2 (5 bases each). The CDR3 consists of 16 residues. Germline V gene sequence: CDR1 MNHEY, CDR2 SMNVEV (reference sequence). V was shortened by 4 bases and J by 2 bases, with 18 bases between the two germline ends. The CDR3 bases are TGTGCCAGCAGTTCGGTGGGGCTACGGGGCACCTACGAGCAGTACTTC. Protein product: CASSSVGLRGTYEQYF.

This chain joins TRBV5-1 and TRBJ1-4; possible D gene TRBD1, 5 bases. The CDR3 extends over 14 amino acids. Looked up from germline, CDR1 is SGHRS and CDR2 is YFSETQ. Between the trimmed V and J ends, which lost 0 bases and 4 bases, there was a span of 7 bases. The CDR3 spells CASSLGQYNEKLFF. The CDR3 DNA follows: TGCGCCAGCAGCTTGGGACAGTATAATGAAAAACTGTTTTTT.

This chain joins TRBV7-8 and TRBJ2-7; D possibly matches TRBD1 or TRBD2 (5 bases each). Trimming removed 5 bases at V and 2 bases at J, with 7 bases between. Germline CDR1 is SGHVS and CDR2 is FQNEAQ. This CDR3 is 12 amino acids long. CDR3 coding DNA: TGTGCCAGCAGCCGAGGGGCCTACGAGCAGTACTTC. Amino acids: CASSRGAYEQYF.

This clone was seen a few times. This rearrangement joins TRBV19 to TRBJ1-5; D perhaps matches TRBD1 (5 bases). This CDR3 has 15 residues. Germline lookup yields CDR1 LNHDA and CDR2 SQIVND (reference sequence). V was cut by 2 bases and J by 2 bases, with 10 bases left in between. Here the CDR3 reads CASSIRGRGNQPQHF. DNA for the CDR3: TGTGCCAGTAGTATAAGGGGTCGGGGCAATCAGCCCCAGCATTTT.

This sequence joins TRBV29-1 and TRBJ2-2; D is unclear. Trimming stripped 4 bases from V and 3 bases from J, with 9 bases between. Per germline, CDR1 SQVTM and CDR2 ANQGSEA. The CDR3 consists of 13 residues. The DNA of the CDR3 is TGCAGCGTTGGGCACGGGTACACCGGGGAGCTGTTTTTT. Protein sequence: CSVGHGYTGELFF.

This chain joins TRBV19 and TRBJ2-1, with 13 bases fitting TRBD2. Germline CDR1 and CDR2: LNHDA and SQIVND (reference sequence). V lost 6 bases, J lost 4 bases, and 3 bases stayed unmatched. The length of the CDR3 is 15 residues. In DNA form, the CDR3 reads TGTGCCAGTAGCCGGACTAGCGGGGGTTACAATGAGCAGTTCTTC. It yields the protein CASSRTSGGYNEQFF.

The chain recombines TRBV10-1 with TRBJ2-5, with D possibly TRBD1 on 7 matching bases. Germline CDR1 reads WNHNN; CDR2 reads SYGVQD (reference sequence). The CDR3 has 14 amino acids. Trimming cost V 4 bases and J 2 bases, with 11 bases left between them. CDR3: CASSAAGQQETQYF. Here the CDR3 DNA reads TGCGCCAGCAGTGCTGCGGGACAGCAAGAGACCCAGTACTTC.

V and J are TRBV7-2 and TRBJ2-3, with 15 bases lining up with TRBD2. CDR1 and CDR2 from the germline V gene are SGHTA and FQGNSA. The CDR3 contains 18 residues. With V trimmed by 4 bases and J by 2 bases, 7 bases remained unmatched. Written as DNA, the CDR3 is TGTGCCAGCAGCTATACCGGGACTAGCGGGGGGCCCACAGATACGCAGTATTTT. Translating it yields CASSYTGTSGGPTDTQYF.

The rearrangement links TRBV5-6 to TRBJ2-1, with TRBD1 matching over 12 bases. The length of the CDR3 is 14 residues. Unmatched junction bases numbered 2, after V lost 5 bases and J lost 5 bases. Germline V gene data show CDR1 as SGHDT and CDR2 as YYEEEE. The CDR3 loop is CASSWDRGHNEQFF. CDR3 DNA: TGTGCCAGCAGTTGGGACAGGGGGCACAATGAGCAGTTCTTC.

The chain combines TRBV29-1 with TRBJ2-5; 7 nucleotides align to TRBD1. V was pared by 5 bases and J by 2 bases, with 5 bases of the junction left unmatched. This CDR3 has 13 amino acids. Germline V CDR1 and CDR2: SQVTM, ANQGSEA. CDR3 in amino acids: CSVNRGQQETQYF. For the CDR3, the DNA is TGCAGCGTTAACAGGGGACAGCAAGAGACCCAGTACTTC. Full variable domain (missing parts from reference TRBV29-1 and TRBJ2-5): SAVISQKPSRDICQRGTSLTIQCQVDSQVTMMFWYRQQPGQSLTLIATANQGSEATYESGFVIDKFPISRPNLTFSTLTVSNMSPEDSSIYLCSVNRGQQETQYFGPGTRLLVL.

J is TRBJ2-6 and V is TRBV6-2 or TRBV6-3; unclear D gene. This CDR3 has 15 residues. The ends were cut back, 0 bases at V and 1 base at J, with 4 bases in the middle. Germline CDR1 MNHEY, CDR2 SVGEGT. In DNA, the CDR3 is TGTGCCAGCAGTTACTCAGGGTCTGGGGCCAACGTCCTGACTTTC. This gives the protein CASSYSGSGANVLTF.

The chain has TRBV19 and TRBJ2-7, with TRBD2 as a possible D gene (7 bases). There are 14 residues in the CDR3. The V gene's germline CDR1 is LNHDA and CDR2 SQIVND (reference sequence). V lost 3 bases, J lost 2 bases, and 11 bases lay in between. CDR3 in amino acids: CASSIAGAPYEQYF. The CDR3 coding sequence is TGTGCCAGTAGTATTGCGGGGGCCCCCTACGAGCAGTACTTC.

J is TRBJ2-7 and V is TRBV5-1; D is undetermined. Germline values: CDR1 SGHRS, CDR2 YFSETQ. The CDR3 extends over 13 amino acids. V lost 0 bases and J lost 1, with 5 bases in between. The CDR3 loop is CASSLALSYEQYF. The CDR3 DNA reads as TGCGCCAGCAGCTTGGCACTGTCCTACGAGCAGTACTTC.

In its sample, this clone was seen a few times. V usage is TRBV2 and J usage is TRBJ1-6; 7 bases align to TRBD1. Germline loops: CDR1 SNHLY, CDR2 FYNNEI. The CDR3 consists of 14 residues. The junction had 4 bases not matched to a gene; V was cut back by 6 bases and J by 5 bases. The CDR3 is CASSGQADNSPLHF. The CDR3 region has the DNA TGTGCCAGCAGCGGACAGGCAGATAATTCACCCCTCCACTTT.

The chain couples TRBV28 to TRBJ2-7; the match to TRBD1 covers 7 bases. The germline CDR1 and CDR2 sequences are MDHEN and SYDVKM. V lost 2 bases and J lost 4; bases outside the gene matches: 5. This CDR3 is 14 amino acids long. CDR3 in amino acids: CASSLSNRGYEQYF. The CDR3, as DNA: TGTGCCAGCAGTTTAAGTAACAGGGGATACGAGCAGTACTTC. Full variable domain (rest looked up from reference TRBV28 and TRBJ2-7): DVKVTQSSRYLVKRTGEKVFLECVQDMDHENMFWYRQDPGLGLRLIYFSYDVKMKEKGDIPEGYSVSREKKERFSLILESASTNQTSMYLCASSLSNRGYEQYFGPGTRLTVT.

V and J are TRBV4-2 and TRBJ2-2; perhaps TRBD2 as D (5 bases). Germline assignment: CDR1 LGHNA and CDR2 YNFKEQ. Trimming took 0 bases from V and 1 from J, leaving 12 bases between them. This CDR3 region has 17 residues. The CDR3 here is CASSQELTGKNTGELFF. The CDR3 nucleotides are TGTGCCAGCAGCCAAGAGTTGACCGGGAAGAACACCGGGGAGCTGTTTTTT.

V usage is TRBV11-2 and J usage is TRBJ2-5; no reliable D call. The CDR3 contains 13 residues. The V end lost 6 bases, the J end lost 0 bases, and 8 bases lay between the germline ends. CDR1 SGHAT and CDR2 FQNNGV come from the germline V gene. For the CDR3, the DNA is TGTGCCAGCAGTCCACGGAACCAAGAGACCCAGTACTTC. It translates to CASSPRNQETQYF.

There are a few counts of this clone. V usage is TRBV19 and J usage is TRBJ1-1, with a tentative D call TRBD1 (5 bases). CDR1 is LNHDA and CDR2 is SQIVND in the germline V gene (reference sequence). Trimming left V 5 bases short and J 3 bases short, with 22 bases between. The length of the CDR3 is 17 residues. CDR3 nucleotide sequence: TGTGCCAGTAGTCCGCAGACAGCGGGCCCTTGGGACACTGAAGCTTTCTTT. Amino acids: CASSPQTAGPWDTEAFF.

V and J are TRBV5-1 and TRBJ2-7; D tentatively reads TRBD1 or TRBD2 (5 bases each). Germline CDR1 SGHRS, CDR2 YFSETQ. This CDR3 has 14 residues. V was shortened by 3 bases and J by 6 bases, with 16 bases between the two germline ends. This CDR3 reads CASSSATGPGEQYF. CDR3 DNA: TGCGCCAGCAGCTCGGCGACGGGGCCCGGCGAGCAGTACTTC. The variable domain in full, with the rest retrieved from reference TRBV5-1 and TRBJ2-7, is KAGVTQTPRYLIKTRGQQVTLSCSPISGHRSVSWYQQTPGQGLQFLFEYFSETQRNKGNFPGRFSGRQFSNSRSEMNVSTLELGDSALYLCASSSATGPGEQYFGPGTRLTVT.

The chain uses TRBV30 and TRBJ1-3, with unresolved D. Germline V gene sequence: CDR1 GTSNPN, CDR2 SVGIG (reference sequence). The CDR3 consists of 12 residues. Trimming cost V 0 bases and J 4 bases, with 4 bases left between them. The CDR3 DNA is TGTGCCTGGAGTGTGCGAGGAAACACCATATATTTT. Residues: CAWSVRGNTIYF.

This clone was detected a few times. This sequence joins TRBV11-2 and TRBJ2-7, with D maybe TRBD2 (6 bases). This CDR3 is built from 16 residues. V lost 1 base and J 3 bases, leaving 16 bases between the germline ends. Germline CDR1 reads SGHAT; CDR2 reads FQNNGV. The CDR3 spells CASSLAQGGGYYEQYF. The DNA for the CDR3 is TGTGCCAGCAGCTTAGCGCAGGGTGGGGGGTACTACGAGCAGTACTTC.